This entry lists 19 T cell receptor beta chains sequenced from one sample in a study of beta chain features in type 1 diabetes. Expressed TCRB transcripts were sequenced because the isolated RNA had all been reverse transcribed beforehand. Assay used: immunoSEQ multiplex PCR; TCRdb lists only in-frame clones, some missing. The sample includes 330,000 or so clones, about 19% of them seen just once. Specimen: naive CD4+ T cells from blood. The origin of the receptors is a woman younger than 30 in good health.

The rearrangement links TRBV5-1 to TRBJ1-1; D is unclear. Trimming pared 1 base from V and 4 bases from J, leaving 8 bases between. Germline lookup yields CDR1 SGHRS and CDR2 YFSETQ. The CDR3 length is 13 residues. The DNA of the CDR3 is TGCGCCAGCAGCTTGACAGAGTCCACTGAAGCTTTCTTT. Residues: CASSLTESTEAFF.

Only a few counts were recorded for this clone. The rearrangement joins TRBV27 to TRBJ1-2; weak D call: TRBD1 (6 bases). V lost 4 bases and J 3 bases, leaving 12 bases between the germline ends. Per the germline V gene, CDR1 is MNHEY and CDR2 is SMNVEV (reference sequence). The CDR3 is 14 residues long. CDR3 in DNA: TGTGCCAGCAGTTCCGGGACATTGGACTATGGCTACACCTTC. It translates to CASSSGTLDYGYTF.

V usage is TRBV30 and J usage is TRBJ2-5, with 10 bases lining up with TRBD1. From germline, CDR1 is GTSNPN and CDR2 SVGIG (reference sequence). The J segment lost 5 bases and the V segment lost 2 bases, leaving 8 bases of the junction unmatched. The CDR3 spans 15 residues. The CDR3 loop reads CAWSTPGQGTETQYF. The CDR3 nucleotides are TGTGCCTGGAGTACTCCGGGACAGGGGACGGAGACCCAGTACTTC.

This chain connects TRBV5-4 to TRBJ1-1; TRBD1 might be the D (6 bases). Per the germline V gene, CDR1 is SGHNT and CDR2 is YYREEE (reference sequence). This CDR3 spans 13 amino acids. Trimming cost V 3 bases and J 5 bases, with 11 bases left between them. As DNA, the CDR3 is TGTGCCAGCAGCTCGAGAGGGGGTACTGAAGCTTTCTTT. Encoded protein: CASSSRGGTEAFF.

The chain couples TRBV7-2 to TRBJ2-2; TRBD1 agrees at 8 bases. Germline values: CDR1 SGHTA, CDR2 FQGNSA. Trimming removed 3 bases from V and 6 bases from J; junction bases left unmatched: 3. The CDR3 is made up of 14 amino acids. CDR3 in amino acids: CASSFSQGAGELFF. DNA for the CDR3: TGTGCCAGCAGCTTTTCACAGGGGGCCGGGGAGCTGTTTTTT.

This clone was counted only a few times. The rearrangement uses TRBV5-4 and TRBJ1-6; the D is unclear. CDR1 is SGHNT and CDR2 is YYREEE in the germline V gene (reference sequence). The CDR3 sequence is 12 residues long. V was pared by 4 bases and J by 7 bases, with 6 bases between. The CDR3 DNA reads TGTGCCAGCAGCGCTATAAATTCACCCCTCCACTTT. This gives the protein CASSAINSPLHF.

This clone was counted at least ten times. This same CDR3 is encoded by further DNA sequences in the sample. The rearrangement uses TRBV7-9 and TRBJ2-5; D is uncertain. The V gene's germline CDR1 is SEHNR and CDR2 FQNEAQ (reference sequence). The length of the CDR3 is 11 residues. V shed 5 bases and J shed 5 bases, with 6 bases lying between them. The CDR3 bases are TGTGCCAGCAGCCCCTCCGAGACCCAGTACTTC. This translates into CASSPSETQYF. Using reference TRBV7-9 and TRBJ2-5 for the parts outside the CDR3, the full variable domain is DTGVSQNPRHKITKRGQNVTFRCDPISEHNRLYWYRQTLGQGPEFLTYFQNEAQLEKSRLLSDRFSAERPKGSFSTLEIQRTEQGDSAMYLCASSPSETQYFGPGTRLLVL.

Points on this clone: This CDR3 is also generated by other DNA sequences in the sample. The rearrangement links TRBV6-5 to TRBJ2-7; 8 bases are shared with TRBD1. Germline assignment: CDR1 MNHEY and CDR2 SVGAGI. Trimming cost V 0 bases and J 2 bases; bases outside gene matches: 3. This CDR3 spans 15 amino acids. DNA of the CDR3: TGTGCCAGCAGTTACTCAGGACAGGGAGCCTACGAGCAGTACTTC. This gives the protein CASSYSGQGAYEQYF.

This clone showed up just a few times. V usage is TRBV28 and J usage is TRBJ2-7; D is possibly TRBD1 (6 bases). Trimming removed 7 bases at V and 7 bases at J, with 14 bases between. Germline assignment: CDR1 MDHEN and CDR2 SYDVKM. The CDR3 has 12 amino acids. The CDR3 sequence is CASNTGSGEQYF. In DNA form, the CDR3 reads TGTGCCAGCAATACAGGGTCGGGGGAGCAGTACTTC.

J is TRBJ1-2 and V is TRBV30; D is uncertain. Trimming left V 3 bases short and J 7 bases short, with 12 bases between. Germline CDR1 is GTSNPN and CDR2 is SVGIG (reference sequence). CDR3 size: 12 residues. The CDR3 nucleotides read TGTGCCTGGAGGCCAAACGCGGGTGGCTACACCTTC. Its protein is CAWRPNAGGYTF.

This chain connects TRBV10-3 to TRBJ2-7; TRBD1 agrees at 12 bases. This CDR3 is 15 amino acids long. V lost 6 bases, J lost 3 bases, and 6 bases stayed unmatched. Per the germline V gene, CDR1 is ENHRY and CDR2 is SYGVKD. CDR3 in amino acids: CAIRKGQGALYEQYF. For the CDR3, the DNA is TGTGCCATCAGGAAGGGACAGGGGGCCCTCTACGAGCAGTACTTC.

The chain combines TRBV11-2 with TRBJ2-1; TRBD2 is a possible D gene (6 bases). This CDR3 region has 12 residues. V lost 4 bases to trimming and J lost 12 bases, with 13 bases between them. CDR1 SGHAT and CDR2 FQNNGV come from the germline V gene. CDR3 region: CASSSGDPPQFF. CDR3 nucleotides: TGTGCCAGCAGCTCGGGGGACCCACCGCAGTTCTTC. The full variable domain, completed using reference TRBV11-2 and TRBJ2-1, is EAGVAQSPRYKIIEKRQSVAFWCNPISGHATLYWYQQILGQGPKLLIQFQNNGVVDDSQLPKDRFSAERLKGVDSTLKIQPAKLEDSAVYLCASSSGDPPQFFGPGTRLTVL.

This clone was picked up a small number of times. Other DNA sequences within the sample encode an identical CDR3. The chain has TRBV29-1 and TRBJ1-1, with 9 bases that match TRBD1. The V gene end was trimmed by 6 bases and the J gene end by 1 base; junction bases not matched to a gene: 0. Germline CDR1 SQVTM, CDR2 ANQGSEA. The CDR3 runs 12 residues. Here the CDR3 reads CSVGQGNTEAFF. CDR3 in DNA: TGCAGCGTGGGACAGGGGAACACTGAAGCTTTCTTT.

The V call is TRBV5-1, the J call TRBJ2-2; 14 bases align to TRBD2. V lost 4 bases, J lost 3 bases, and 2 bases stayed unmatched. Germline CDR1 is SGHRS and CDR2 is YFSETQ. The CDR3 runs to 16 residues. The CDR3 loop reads CASSGGLAGDTGELFF. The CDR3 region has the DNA TGCGCCAGCAGCGGGGGACTAGCGGGAGACACCGGGGAGCTGTTTTTT. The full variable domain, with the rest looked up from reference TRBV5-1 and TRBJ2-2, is KAGVTQTPRYLIKTRGQQVTLSCSPISGHRSVSWYQQTPGQGLQFLFEYFSETQRNKGNFPGRFSGRQFSNSRSEMNVSTLELGDSALYLCASSGGLAGDTGELFFGEGSRLTVL.

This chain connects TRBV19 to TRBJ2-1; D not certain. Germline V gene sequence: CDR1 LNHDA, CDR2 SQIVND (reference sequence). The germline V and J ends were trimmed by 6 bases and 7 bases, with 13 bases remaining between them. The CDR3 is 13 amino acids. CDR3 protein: CASSPPQANEQFF. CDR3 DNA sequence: TGTGCCAGTAGCCCGCCCCAGGCGAATGAGCAGTTCTTC. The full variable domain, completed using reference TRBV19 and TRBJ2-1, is DGGITQSPKYLFRKEGQNVTLSCEQNLNHDAMYWYRQDPGQGLRLIYYSQIVNDFQKGDIAEGYSVSREKKESFPLTVTSAQKNPTAFYLCASSPPQANEQFFGPGTRLTVL.

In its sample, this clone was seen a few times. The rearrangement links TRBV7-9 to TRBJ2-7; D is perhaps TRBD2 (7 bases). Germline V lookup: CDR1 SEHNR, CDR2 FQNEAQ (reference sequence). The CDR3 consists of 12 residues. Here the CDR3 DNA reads TGTGAGCGAGAGACGGGGGGCCACGAGCAGTACTTC. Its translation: CERETGGHEQYF.

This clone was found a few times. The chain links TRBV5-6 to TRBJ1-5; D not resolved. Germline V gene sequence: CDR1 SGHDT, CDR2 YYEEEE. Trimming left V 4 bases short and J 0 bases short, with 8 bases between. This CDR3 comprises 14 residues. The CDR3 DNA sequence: TGTGCCAGCAGCGGAGGGTCTAGCAATCAGCCCCAGCATTTT. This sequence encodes CASSGGSSNQPQHF.

The CDR3 sequence is CASSLLTGNTEAFF. The CDR3 DNA reads TGCGCCAGCAGCTTACTCACGGGGAACACTGAAGCTTTCTTT. This rearrangement joins TRBV5-1 to TRBJ1-1; D uncertain. Germline-derived CDR1 and CDR2 are SGHRS and YFSETQ. The V end lost 2 bases, the J end lost 1 base, and 9 bases lay between the germline ends. The CDR3 extends over 14 amino acids. Full variable domain (outside the CDR3, taken from reference TRBV5-1 and TRBJ1-1): KAGVTQTPRYLIKTRGQQVTLSCSPISGHRSVSWYQQTPGQGLQFLFEYFSETQRNKGNFPGRFSGRQFSNSRSEMNVSTLELGDSALYLCASSLLTGNTEAFFGQGTRLTVV.

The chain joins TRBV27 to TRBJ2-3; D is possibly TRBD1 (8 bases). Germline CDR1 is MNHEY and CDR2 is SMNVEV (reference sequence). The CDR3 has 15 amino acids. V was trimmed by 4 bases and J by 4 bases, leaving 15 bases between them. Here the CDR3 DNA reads TGTGCCAGCAGTTATGGACAGGGAGGGGCAGATACGCAGTATTTT. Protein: CASSYGQGGADTQYF.